This paragraph reports one TCR beta chain. There are many counts of this clonotype. The antigen it binds to is not known. Nothing much larger sits one base from this clone, and base qualities are not available. The sample comes from a study of T cells in Graves' hyperthyroidism and ophthalmopathy (dated by TCRdb to about 2019). The study in broad terms: Peripheral blood samples were taken at the time of initial diagnosis, prior to any treatment. According to the paper, TCR Vbeta CDR3 sequencing was carried out on roughly 130 peripheral blood samples, which came from fewer than 50 ophthalmopathy, around 74 hyperthyroidism and 17 progressor patients. For training and testing, the approximately 97 patients in the discovery cohort were randomly divided in a 7:3 ratio. The study also compared thyroid tissue and blood T-cell repertoires from about six Graves' hyperthyroidism patients. TCR V-J signatures able to tell the groups apart were searched for in a discovery cohort of 95 to 100 patients, of whom more than 40 had Graves' ophthalmopathy and 57 had stable Graves' hyperthyroidism. After blood sampling, hyperthyroidism patients were treated with methimazole at a starting dose of 30 mg daily, and ophthalmopathy patients were treated with high-dose intravenous methylprednisolone. Prospective prediction of ophthalmopathy was tested in an independent validation cohort of 18 to 20 hyperthyroidism patients and some 17 patients who later progressed to ophthalmopathy. Summary of the overall study and its limitations: A 13 V-J signature model separated ophthalmopathy from stable hyperthyroidism, with around 90% sensitivity and 81.08% specificity in cross-validation and 80%/75% in testing. In validation, progression to ophthalmopathy was predicted by the model with 70.59% sensitivity and nearly 75% specificity, a median of 6.5 months before onset. Sample size was not statistically predetermined, and investigators were not blinded to group allocation. Most expanded thyroid clonotypes (frequency above 0.001) were also detected in blood, suggesting blood repertoires may reflect thyroid immune responses.

V ends up 7 bases short and J 7 bases short, with an unmatched junction base count of 10. The CDR3, from cysteine to phenylalanine, totals 15 residues. This entry keeps only the CDR3 DNA: 45 bases, framed from base 1. CDR1 and CDR2 are drawn from the germline V gene: SGHVS, FQNEAQ. Moderately to severely active disease, a Clinical Activity Score of at least 3, a NOSPECS grade of at least 4, and a duration under 3 months were present in ophthalmopathy patients. Exclusion was applied to patients with uncontrolled infections, other autoimmune diseases, pregnancy or lactation. Diagnoses relied on clinical symptoms, serum thyroxine and TRAb, thyroid ultrasound and orbital computed tomography. PBMCs were isolated from 10 ml of fresh peripheral blood by Ficoll-Paque density gradient centrifugation. Trizol reagent was used to extract total RNA, and RNA quality was then checked on an Agilent 2100 Bioanalyzer.

TCR beta CDR3 regions were amplified from RNA transcripts. A first-round RT-PCR of the TCR CDR3 used the HTBI primer set with the Qiagen OneStep RT-PCR kit. The libraries were constructed in a second round of multiplex PCR and then size-selected and purified. Libraries were sequenced paired-end with 100 bp reads on an Illumina HiSeq2000. As for the original processing: Raw data were processed with SOAPnuke, discarding reads with adapters, uncalled bases, mean Phred below 15, or no exact constant-primer or identifier match. High-quality paired reads were merged with COPE v1.2.5, and unique nucleotide sequences were defined as clonotypes. MiTCR v1.1 was used to align clonotypes to the IMGT TRBV, TRBD and TRBJ reference segments. Only V-J combinations with frequency above 0.0001, covering roughly 99% of repertoires, were analysed. The TCS score was defined as F50 (clonal expansion) divided by E x V (chaos), with BLOSUM62-based TCRdist calculated between CDR3 peptides within each V-J. Welch's t-statistics and random forest reduced several hundred V-J features to fewer than 15, which were used in a naive Bayes classifier (R e1071). TCRdb cleaned the public reads at Q25 with fastp, built clones with MiXCR and kept in-frame beta chains. Rows merge per CDR3 protein into single entries with the most common DNA and genes. The V and J calls were determined by TCRdb, not by the authors. Within this sample are around 270,000 distinct CDR3 sequences, with roughly 20% of them counted one time only. Of the sample, approximately 37% is held by the ten largest clones.

This receptor was obtained from a man aged 50 or older with Graves' ophthalmopathy. The sequenced material came from blood. The V and J segments used are TRBV7-8 and TRBJ2-1, with 10 middle bases fitting TRBD2. The CDR3 protein sequence reads: CASTEDSGRTNEQFF. The DNA reads TGTGCCAGCACCGAAGATAGCGGGAGGACGAATGAGCAGTTCTTC.